This T cell receptor (beta chain) was sequenced for a study of blood T cell repertoires in COVID-19. The wider study: The samples span acute and convalescent COVID-19 from the United States, Italy and Spain. T cells, B-cell-depleted T cells, or PBMCs provided the cDNA or gDNA that served as material.

Per the original methods: By means of reference gene primer amplification, nucleated cell counts were estimated. Clones were sequenced by immunoSEQ multiplex PCR, and TCRdb holds only the in-frame ones, with some missing. The V and J calls and the clone size are those of that table, but D and trimming were determined from the DNA. Found here are about 120,000 clones, about 91% of them singletons; the top ten hold over 9%. This CDR3 region has 16 residues. J lost 2 bases, V lost 4 bases, and 7 bases had no gene match. Germline V gene lookup returns CDR1 LNHDA and CDR2 SQIVND (reference sequence). This TCR derives from a man between 50 and 59 years old with acute or convalescent COVID-19. The sample taken for sequencing was peripheral blood. The V gene is TRBV19, the J gene TRBJ2-7; the match to TRBD2 covers 11 bases. The CDR3 bases are TGTGCCAGTAGTACCCCGGGGACTAGCGGAACCTACGAGCAGTACTTC. This gives the protein CASSTPGTSGTYEQYF.